Listed below are T cell receptor beta chains from one sample, sequenced in a study of STAT5B mutations in CD4+ large granular lymphocyte leukemia. The protocol was immunoSEQ multiplex PCR, while the TCRdb copy is restricted to in-frame clones and leaves out a portion. The table has about 37,000 clones, approximately 90% seen once. Sequenced: CD4+ T cells from blood buffy coats. The receptors were gathered from a human donor in good health. Both conserved end residues are part of each CDR3. A D gene is named only where the DNA matches it firmly. Clone sizes are given selectively: once, few, many, or a class where the clone is expanded.

V gene: TRBV5-1
J gene: TRBJ2-1
D gene: -
clone size: -
CDR3 protein: CASKSLYNEQFF

V gene: TRBV7-2
J gene: TRBJ2-3
D gene: -
clone size: -
CDR3 protein: CASGRYVRDTQYF

V gene: TRBV25-1
J gene: TRBJ2-1
D gene: -
clone size: -
CDR3 protein: CASSGTPYNEQFF

V gene: TRBV5-8
J gene: TRBJ2-1
D gene: TRBD1
clone size: -
CDR3 protein: CASSSGTGGGEQFF

V gene: TRBV28
J gene: TRBJ2-6
D gene: -
clone size: -
CDR3 protein: CATSVDLGANVLTF

V gene: TRBV5-1
J gene: TRBJ1-2
D gene: -
clone size: -
CDR3 protein: CASSTELGYGYTF

V gene: TRBV28
J gene: TRBJ2-7
D gene: -
clone size: -
CDR3 protein: CASSLQRNEQYF

V gene: TRBV9
J gene: TRBJ2-5
D gene: -
clone size: -
CDR3 protein: CASSVGGVGQETQYF

V gene: TRBV28
J gene: TRBJ2-7
D gene: TRBD2
clone size: -
CDR3 protein: CASTPSRRGVYEQYF

V gene: TRBV19
J gene: TRBJ2-7
D gene: TRBD1
clone size: -
CDR3 protein: CASSIRGRGYEQYF

V gene: TRBV28
J gene: TRBJ1-2
D gene: -
clone size: -
CDR3 protein: CASSYRASYGYTF

V gene: TRBV7-2
J gene: TRBJ2-7
D gene: -
clone size: -
CDR3 protein: CASSSTYYEQYF

V gene: TRBV5-4
J gene: TRBJ1-1
D gene: TRBD1
clone size: few
CDR3 protein: CASSIGGLRTEAFF

V gene: TRBV6-6
J gene: TRBJ1-2
D gene: -
clone size: -
CDR3 protein: CASSYDSHNYGYTF

V gene: TRBV29-1
J gene: TRBJ2-1
D gene: TRBD2
clone size: -
CDR3 protein: CSVSSGTGSYNEQFF

V gene: TRBV19
J gene: TRBJ2-7
D gene: -
clone size: -
CDR3 protein: CASSIFLPGGEQYF

V gene: TRBV10-3
J gene: TRBJ1-2
D gene: -
clone size: -
CDR3 protein: CAISESNGTTANYGYTF

V gene: TRBV28
J gene: TRBJ1-1
D gene: TRBD1
clone size: -
CDR3 protein: CASRLTGAWKNTEAFF

V gene: TRBV5-8
J gene: TRBJ2-1
D gene: -
clone size: -
CDR3 protein: CASSLGRSSYNEQFF

V gene: TRBV13
J gene: TRBJ2-7
D gene: TRBD2
clone size: -
CDR3 protein: CASSRLAGGGYEQYF

V gene: TRBV10-3
J gene: TRBJ2-1
D gene: -
clone size: -
CDR3 protein: CAISPPQRNEQFF

V gene: TRBV7-2
J gene: TRBJ2-3
D gene: -
clone size: -
CDR3 protein: CASSLDRLNPDTQYF

V gene: TRBV7-6
J gene: TRBJ2-3
D gene: -
clone size: once
CDR3 protein: CASSSQHGLGTDTQYF

V gene: TRBV5-4
J gene: TRBJ1-3
D gene: -
clone size: -
CDR3 protein: CASSRGGDLNGNTIYF

V gene: TRBV6-1
J gene: TRBJ1-2
D gene: TRBD1
clone size: -
CDR3 protein: CASSESSGGAYGYTF

V gene: TRBV5-1
J gene: TRBJ2-3
D gene: -
clone size: -
CDR3 protein: CASSFKGSSTDTQYF

V gene: TRBV10-3
J gene: TRBJ1-2
D gene: -
clone size: -
CDR3 protein: CAISAVYYGYTF

V gene: TRBV21-1
J gene: TRBJ1-5
D gene: -
clone size: -
CDR3 protein: CASSKAFSGTASNQPQHF

V gene: TRBV7-8
J gene: TRBJ2-4
D gene: TRBD2
clone size: once
CDR3 protein: CASSSPPPGTSGRGKNIQYF

V gene: TRBV5-1
J gene: TRBJ2-3
D gene: -
clone size: -
CDR3 protein: CASSSSGYPTDTQYF

V gene: TRBV27
J gene: TRBJ1-2
D gene: -
clone size: -
CDR3 protein: CASRPGRSINYGYTF

V gene: TRBV7-6
J gene: TRBJ2-2
D gene: -
clone size: -
CDR3 protein: CASSLVGGTAGELFF

V gene: TRBV2
J gene: TRBJ1-6
D gene: -
clone size: -
CDR3 protein: CASGTHNSPLHF

V gene: TRBV12-1
J gene: TRBJ2-2
D gene: -
clone size: few
CDR3 protein: CARIAWEPGELFF

V gene: TRBV29-1
J gene: TRBJ2-3
D gene: -
clone size: -
CDR3 protein: CSVEDRLTSSTDTQYF

V gene: TRBV5-4
J gene: TRBJ1-1
D gene: -
clone size: -
CDR3 protein: CASSLPGGSSEAFF

V gene: TRBV7-2
J gene: TRBJ2-1
D gene: TRBD2
clone size: -
CDR3 protein: CASSFVRAGAGNEQFF

V gene: TRBV5-1
J gene: TRBJ2-3
D gene: -
clone size: -
CDR3 protein: CASRGEFGTDTQYF

V gene: TRBV7-8
J gene: TRBJ1-1
D gene: -
clone size: -
CDR3 protein: CASSLAAPYEAFF

V gene: TRBV19
J gene: TRBJ2-7
D gene: TRBD2
clone size: once
CDR3 protein: CASARLAPTYEQYF

V gene: TRBV11-3
J gene: TRBJ2-1
D gene: -
clone size: -
CDR3 protein: CASSLGIGRAYNEQFF

V gene: TRBV27
J gene: TRBJ2-7
D gene: TRBD2
clone size: -
CDR3 protein: CASSFGAGTSGASSYEQYF